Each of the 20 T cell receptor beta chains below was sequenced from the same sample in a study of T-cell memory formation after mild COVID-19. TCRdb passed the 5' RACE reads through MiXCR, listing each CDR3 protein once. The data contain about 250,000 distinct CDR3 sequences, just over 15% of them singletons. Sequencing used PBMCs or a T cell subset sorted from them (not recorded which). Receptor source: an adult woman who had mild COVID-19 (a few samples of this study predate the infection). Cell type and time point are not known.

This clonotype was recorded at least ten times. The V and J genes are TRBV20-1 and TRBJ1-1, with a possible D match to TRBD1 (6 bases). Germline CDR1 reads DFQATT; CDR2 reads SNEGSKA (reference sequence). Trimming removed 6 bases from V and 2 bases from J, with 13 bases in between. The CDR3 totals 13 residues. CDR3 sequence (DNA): TGCAGTGCCAAGGACAGTTTCAACACTGAAGCTTTCTTT. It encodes CSAKDSFNTEAFF.

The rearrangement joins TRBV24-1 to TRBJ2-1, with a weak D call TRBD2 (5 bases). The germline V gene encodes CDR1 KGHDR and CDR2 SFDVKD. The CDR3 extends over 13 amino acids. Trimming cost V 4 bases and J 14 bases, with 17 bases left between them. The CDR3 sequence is CATSDPEGVRKFF. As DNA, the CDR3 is TGTGCCACCAGTGACCCCGAGGGAGTGCGGAAGTTCTTC.

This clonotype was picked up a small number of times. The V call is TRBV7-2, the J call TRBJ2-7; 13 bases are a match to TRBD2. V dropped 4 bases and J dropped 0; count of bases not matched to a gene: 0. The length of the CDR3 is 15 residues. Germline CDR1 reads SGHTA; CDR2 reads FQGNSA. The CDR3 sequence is CASSWTSGSSYEQYF. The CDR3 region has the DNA TGTGCCAGCAGCTGGACTAGCGGGAGCTCCTACGAGCAGTACTTC.

DNA for the CDR3: TGCAGTGCTCCCCCCGGGACAGGGGGCGGGTATGGCTACACCTTC. This translates into CSAPPGTGGGYGYTF. The rearrangement joins TRBV20-1 to TRBJ1-2; 12 bases line up with TRBD1. This CDR3 spans 15 amino acids. V was clipped by 5 bases and J by 5 bases; unmatched bases: 9. From germline, CDR1 is DFQATT and CDR2 SNEGSKA (reference sequence).

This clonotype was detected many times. The CDR3 bases are TGTGCCAGCAGTTTCCAACCGGGACAGGGGGCAGGGGGGGCCAACGTCCTGACTTTC. Its protein product is CASSFQPGQGAGGANVLTF. The chain links TRBV6-5 to TRBJ2-6; 12 bases are a match to TRBD1. Germline CDR1 and CDR2: MNHEY and SVGAGI. The CDR3 spans 19 residues. V shed 4 bases, J shed 4 bases, and the junction held 11 bases outside the gene matches.

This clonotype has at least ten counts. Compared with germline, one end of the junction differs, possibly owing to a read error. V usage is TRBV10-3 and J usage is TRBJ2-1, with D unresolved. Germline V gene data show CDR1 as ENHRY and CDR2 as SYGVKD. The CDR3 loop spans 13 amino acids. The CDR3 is CAISDGSHNEQFF. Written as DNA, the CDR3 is TGTGCCATCAGTGATGGCTCCCACAATGAGCAGTTCTTC.

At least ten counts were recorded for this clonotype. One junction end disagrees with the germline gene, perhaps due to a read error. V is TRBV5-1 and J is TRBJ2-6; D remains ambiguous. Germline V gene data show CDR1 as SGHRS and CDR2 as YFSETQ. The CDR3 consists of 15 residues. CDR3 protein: CASSLSGSGANVLTF. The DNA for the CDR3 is TGTGCCAGCAGCTTAAGTGGCTCTGGGGCCAACGTCCTGACTTTC.

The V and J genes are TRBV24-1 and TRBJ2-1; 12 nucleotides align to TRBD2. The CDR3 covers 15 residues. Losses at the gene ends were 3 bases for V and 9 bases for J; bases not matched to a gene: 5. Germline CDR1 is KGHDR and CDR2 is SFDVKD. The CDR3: CATSDQPGLAGEQFF. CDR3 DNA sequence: TGTGCCACCAGTGATCAACCGGGACTAGCGGGTGAGCAGTTCTTC.

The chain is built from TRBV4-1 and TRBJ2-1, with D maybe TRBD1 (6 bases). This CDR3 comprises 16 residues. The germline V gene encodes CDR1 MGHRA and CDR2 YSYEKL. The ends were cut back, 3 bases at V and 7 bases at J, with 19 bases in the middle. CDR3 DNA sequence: TGCGCCAGCAGCCACCTGGCGGCAGGGGTTAGGAATGAGCAGTTCTTC. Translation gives CASSHLAAGVRNEQFF.

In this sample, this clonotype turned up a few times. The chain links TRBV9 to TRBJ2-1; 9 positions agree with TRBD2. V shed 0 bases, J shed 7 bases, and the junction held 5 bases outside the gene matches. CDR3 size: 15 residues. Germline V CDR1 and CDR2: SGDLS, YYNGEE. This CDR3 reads CASSVAAGGRNEQFF. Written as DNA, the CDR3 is TGTGCCAGCAGCGTAGCTGCGGGAGGGCGGAATGAGCAGTTCTTC.

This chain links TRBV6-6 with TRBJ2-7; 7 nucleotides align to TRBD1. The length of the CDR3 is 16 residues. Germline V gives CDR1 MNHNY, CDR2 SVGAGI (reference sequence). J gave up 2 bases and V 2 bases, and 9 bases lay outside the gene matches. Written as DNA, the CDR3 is TGTGCCAGCAGTTACCCCCGGGACAGAGCTACCTACGAGCAGTACTTC. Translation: CASSYPRDRATYEQYF.

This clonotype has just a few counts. The CDR3 sequence: CASSGDTPPQHF. As DNA, the CDR3 is TGTGCCAGCAGCGGAGACACTCCGCCCCAGCATTTT. J is TRBJ1-5 and V is TRBV11-2; D not certain. Germline-derived CDR1 and CDR2 are SGHAT and FQNNGV. There are 12 residues in the CDR3. The V end was cut by 5 bases, the J end by 9 bases, with 11 bases between.

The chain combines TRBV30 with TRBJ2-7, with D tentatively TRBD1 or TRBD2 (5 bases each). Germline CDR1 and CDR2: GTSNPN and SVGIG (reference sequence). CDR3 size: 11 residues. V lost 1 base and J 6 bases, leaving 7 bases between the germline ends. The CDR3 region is CAWSAGTEQYF. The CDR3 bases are TGTGCCTGGAGTGCCGGGACCGAGCAGTACTTC.

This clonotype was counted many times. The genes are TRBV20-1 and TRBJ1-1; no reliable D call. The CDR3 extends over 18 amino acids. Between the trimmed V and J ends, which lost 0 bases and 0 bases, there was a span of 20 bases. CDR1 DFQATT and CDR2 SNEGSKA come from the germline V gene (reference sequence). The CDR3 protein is CSARDWSRTLEMNTEAFF. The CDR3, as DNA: TGCAGTGCTAGAGATTGGTCCAGGACCCTCGAGATGAACACTGAAGCTTTCTTT.

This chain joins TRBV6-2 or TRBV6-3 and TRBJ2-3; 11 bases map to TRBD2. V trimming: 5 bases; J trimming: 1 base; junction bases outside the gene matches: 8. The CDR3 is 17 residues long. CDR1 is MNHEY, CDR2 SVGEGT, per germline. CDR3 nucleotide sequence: TGTGCCAGCAGTCGATTACGACTAGCGGGACGCACAGATACGCAGTATTTT. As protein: CASSRLRLAGRTDTQYF.

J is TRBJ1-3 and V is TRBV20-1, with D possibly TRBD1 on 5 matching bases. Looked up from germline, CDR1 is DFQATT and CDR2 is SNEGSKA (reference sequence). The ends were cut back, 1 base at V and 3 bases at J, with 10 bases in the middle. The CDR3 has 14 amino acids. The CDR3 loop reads CSARVPGFGNTIYF. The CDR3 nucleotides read TGCAGTGCTAGAGTTCCAGGGTTTGGAAACACCATATATTTT.

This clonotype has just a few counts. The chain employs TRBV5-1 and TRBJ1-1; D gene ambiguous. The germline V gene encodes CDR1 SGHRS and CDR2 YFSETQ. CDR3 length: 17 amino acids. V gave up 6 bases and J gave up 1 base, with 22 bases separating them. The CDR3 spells CASNPGLRAARNTEAFF. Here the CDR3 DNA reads TGCGCCAGCAACCCCGGGCTTAGGGCGGCCCGGAACACTGAAGCTTTCTTT.

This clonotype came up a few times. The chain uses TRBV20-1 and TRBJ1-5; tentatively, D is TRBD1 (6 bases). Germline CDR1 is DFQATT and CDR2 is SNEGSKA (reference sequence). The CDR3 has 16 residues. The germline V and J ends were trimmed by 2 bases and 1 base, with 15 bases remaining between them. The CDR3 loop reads CSARSQGFTSNQPQHF. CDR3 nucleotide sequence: TGCAGTGCTAGATCTCAGGGGTTTACAAGCAATCAGCCCCAGCATTTT.

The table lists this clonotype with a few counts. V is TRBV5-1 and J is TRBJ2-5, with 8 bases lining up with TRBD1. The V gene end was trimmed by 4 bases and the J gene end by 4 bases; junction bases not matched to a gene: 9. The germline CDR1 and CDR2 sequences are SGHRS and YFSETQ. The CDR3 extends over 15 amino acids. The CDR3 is CASSLSGDRGETQYF. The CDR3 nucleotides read TGCGCCAGCAGCCTAAGTGGAGACAGGGGAGAGACCCAGTACTTC.

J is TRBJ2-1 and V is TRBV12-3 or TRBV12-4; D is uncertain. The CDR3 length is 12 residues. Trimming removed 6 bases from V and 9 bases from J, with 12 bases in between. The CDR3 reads CASRLPGVEQFF. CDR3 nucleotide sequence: TGTGCCAGCAGACTCCCTGGGGTTGAGCAGTTCTTC.